Presented here are 9 T cell receptor beta chains from one specimen sequenced in a study of blood T cell repertoires in COVID-19. Sequenced by immunoSEQ multiplex PCR; TCRdb stores in-frame clones only, minus some. This sample has 100,000 to 150,000 clones; around nine tenths occur once, and the top ten carry roughly 1.2%. The source material was peripheral blood. The receptors were sampled from an elderly woman with acute or convalescent COVID-19.

The V call is TRBV6-2 or TRBV6-3, the J call TRBJ2-5, with 9 bases matching TRBD1. Trimming cost V 5 bases and J 2 bases; bases outside gene matches: 9. Germline assignment: CDR1 MNHEY and CDR2 SVGEGT. CDR3 size: 16 residues. As DNA, the CDR3 is TGTGCCAGCAGTGGGACAGGGCGGGGAGGTCAAGAGACCCAGTACTTC. As protein: CASSGTGRGGQETQYF.

V and J are TRBV28 and TRBJ2-3; 12 nucleotides match TRBD2. The length of the CDR3 is 17 residues. CDR1 is MDHEN, CDR2 SYDVKM, per germline. Losses at the gene ends were 3 bases for V and 1 base for J; bases not matched to a gene: 5. As DNA, the CDR3 is TGTGCCAGCAGTTTGGACCGACTAGCGGGGGGCACAGATACGCAGTATTTT. Translated: CASSLDRLAGGTDTQYF.

The chain joins TRBV6-5 to TRBJ1-2; weak D call: TRBD1 (6 bases). The CDR3 is 13 residues long. Germline CDR1 and CDR2: MNHEY and SVGAGI. Trimming stripped 4 bases from V and 2 bases from J, with 8 bases between. The CDR3 DNA reads as TGTGCCAGCAGTTTCGGACAGAACTATGGCTACACCTTC. Translation: CASSFGQNYGYTF.

The chain recombines TRBV7-9 with TRBJ1-1; possibly TRBD1 for D (5 bases). The CDR3 contains 15 residues. V was pared by 4 bases and J by 6 bases, with 18 bases between. Germline values: CDR1 SEHNR, CDR2 FQNEAQ (reference sequence). The CDR3 sequence is CASSYLNPRGAEAFF. DNA of the CDR3: TGTGCCAGCAGCTACCTCAACCCGCGGGGGGCTGAAGCTTTCTTT.

The V gene is TRBV5-1, the J gene TRBJ1-1, with TRBD1 matching 8 bases. Germline values: CDR1 SGHRS, CDR2 YFSETQ. The CDR3 totals 16 residues. V was pared by 1 base and J by 4 bases, with 9 bases of the junction left unmatched. Written as DNA, the CDR3 is TGCGCCAGCAGCTTGAGGGCCGGACAGGGTTCCACTGAAGCTTTCTTT. Its translation: CASSLRAGQGSTEAFF.

V gene TRBV27 combines with J gene TRBJ1-2, with D unclear. V was trimmed by 6 bases and J by 0 bases, leaving 17 bases between them. CDR1 and CDR2 (germline): MNHEY, SMNVEV (reference sequence). The CDR3 runs 16 residues. CDR3 nucleotide sequence: TGTGCCAGCAGCAGTGCGGGGATGGCTACTAACTATGGCTACACCTTC. Residues: CASSSAGMATNYGYTF.

The rearrangement uses TRBV2 and TRBJ2-7, with D tentatively TRBD2 (5 bases). Germline V gene data show CDR1 as SNHLY and CDR2 as FYNNEI. The CDR3 length is 13 residues. V was shortened by 7 bases and J by 0 bases, with 10 bases between the two germline ends. CDR3 sequence reads: CASKPGNSYEQYF. The CDR3 coding sequence is TGTGCCAGCAAGCCGGGGAACTCCTACGAGCAGTACTTC.

This chain connects TRBV19 to TRBJ2-7; 11 bases are shared with TRBD2. The V segment lost 8 bases and the J segment 2 bases; nucleotides outside the gene matches: 2. Germline V gives CDR1 LNHDA, CDR2 SQIVND (reference sequence). This CDR3 has 13 residues. CDR3 DNA: TGTGCCAGTCAGACTAGCGGGGCCTACGAGCAGTACTTC. As protein: CASQTSGAYEQYF.

Here the CDR3 DNA reads TGTGCCAGCAAAAACCCCACAGGAAATAATTCACCCCTCCACTTT. Translating it yields CASKNPTGNNSPLHF. The chain employs TRBV19 and TRBJ1-6, with D possibly TRBD1 on 5 matching bases. This CDR3 has 15 residues. Germline V CDR1 and CDR2: LNHDA, SQIVND (reference sequence). The V gene lost 9 bases and the J gene lost 5 bases, with 17 bases spanning the gap.